The clone carrying this T cell receptor (beta chain) occurred a few times. Its matching antigen is unknown. The source of the sample is a study of T cells after yellow fever vaccination. Study-level background: For low cell numbers, libraries were made with SMART-Seq v4 Ultra Low Input. Study findings and constraints: Detected again after the booster were most primary-vaccination clones, at 95% to 97% CD4 and approximately 90% CD8. Few clonotypes appeared in both CD4 and CD8 compartments.

The study made its TCR cDNA through 5'RACE template switching. That step introduced a universal primer site along with UMIs. TCRdb re-called the 5' RACE reads with MiXCR, one entry per CDR3 protein. The sample consists of just over 250,000 distinct CDR3 sequences, about 5.2% of them appearing once. Trimming pared 3 bases from V and 3 bases from J, leaving 15 bases between. There are 15 residues in the CDR3. CDR1 and CDR2 from the germline V gene are SGDLS and YYNGEE. The source of this sequence is a man in his late teens or twenties who received the YFV17D yellow fever vaccine. The V gene is TRBV9, the J gene TRBJ1-1; D perhaps matches TRBD1 (6 bases). The sample consisted of CD4+ T cells sorted from PBMCs, taken on the day of the yellow fever booster vaccination. The CDR3 here is CASSDPTGIYTEAFF. CDR3 nucleotides: TGTGCCAGCAGCGACCCGACAGGTATCTACACTGAAGCTTTCTTT.